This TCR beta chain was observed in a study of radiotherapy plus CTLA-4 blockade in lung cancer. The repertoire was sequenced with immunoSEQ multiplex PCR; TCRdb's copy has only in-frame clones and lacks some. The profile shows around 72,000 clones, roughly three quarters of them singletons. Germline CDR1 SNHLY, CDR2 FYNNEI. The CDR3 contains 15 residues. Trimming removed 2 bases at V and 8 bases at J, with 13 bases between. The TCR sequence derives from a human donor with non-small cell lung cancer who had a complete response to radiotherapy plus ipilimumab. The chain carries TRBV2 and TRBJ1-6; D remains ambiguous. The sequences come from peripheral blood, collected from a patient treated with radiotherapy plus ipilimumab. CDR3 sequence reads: CASSERRPKDSPLHF. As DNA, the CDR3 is TGTGCCAGCAGTGAACGTAGACCCAAGGATTCACCCCTCCACTTT. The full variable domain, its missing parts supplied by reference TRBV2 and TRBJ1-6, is EPEVTQTPSHQVTQMGQEVILRCVPISNHLYFYWYRQILGQKVEFLVSFYNNEISEKSEIFDDQFSVERPDGSNFTLKIRSTKLEDSAMYFCASSERRPKDSPLHFGNGTRLTVT.